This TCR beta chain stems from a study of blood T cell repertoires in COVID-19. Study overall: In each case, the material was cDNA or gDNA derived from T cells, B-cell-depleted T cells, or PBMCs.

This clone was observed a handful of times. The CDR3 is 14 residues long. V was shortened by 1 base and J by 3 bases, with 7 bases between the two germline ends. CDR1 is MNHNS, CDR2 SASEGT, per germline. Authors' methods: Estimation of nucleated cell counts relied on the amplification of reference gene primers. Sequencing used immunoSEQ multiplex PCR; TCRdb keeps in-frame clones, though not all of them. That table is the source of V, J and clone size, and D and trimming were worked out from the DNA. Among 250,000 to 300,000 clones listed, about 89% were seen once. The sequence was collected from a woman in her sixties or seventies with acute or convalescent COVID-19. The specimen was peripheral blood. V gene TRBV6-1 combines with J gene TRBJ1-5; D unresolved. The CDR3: CASSEGLNNQPQHF. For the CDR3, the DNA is TGTGCCAGCAGTGAAGGACTGAACAATCAGCCCCAGCATTTT.